This T cell receptor (beta chain) was sequenced for a study of shared clonotypes between healthy human individuals. Study summary: Donors, aged 18 to 49, were a couple of women and three men.

Study-wide results and limits: The expectation was that sequencing depth would affect clonotype sharing among donors.

Naive CD8 cells comprised CD45RO-negative, CCR7-positively selected cells, excluding terminally differentiated effector memory CD45RA+ cells. It was 150 to 250 ng DNA, about 30,000 T cell genomes, that sorted-subset replicate PCRs used. Repertoires were generated with immunoSEQ multiplex PCR, while TCRdb's copy carries only in-frame clones and drops some. The repertoire holds fewer than 800,000 clones, about 90% seen once, with roughly 22% in the top ten. In the case of this clone: Its antigen is currently unknown.

The source material was naive CD8+ T cells sorted from blood. This sequence was found in a man younger than 40 in good health.

The CDR3 DNA sequence: TGCGCCAGCAGCCAAGAACACGACTACGGCAATGAGCAGTTCTTC. Its protein product is CASSQEHDYGNEQFF. The chain carries TRBV4-3 and TRBJ2-1; D possibly corresponds to TRBD2 (5 bases). CDR3 length: 15 amino acids. CDR1 and CDR2 (germline): LGHNA, YSLEER. V was trimmed by 0 bases and J by 6 bases, leaving 12 bases between them.